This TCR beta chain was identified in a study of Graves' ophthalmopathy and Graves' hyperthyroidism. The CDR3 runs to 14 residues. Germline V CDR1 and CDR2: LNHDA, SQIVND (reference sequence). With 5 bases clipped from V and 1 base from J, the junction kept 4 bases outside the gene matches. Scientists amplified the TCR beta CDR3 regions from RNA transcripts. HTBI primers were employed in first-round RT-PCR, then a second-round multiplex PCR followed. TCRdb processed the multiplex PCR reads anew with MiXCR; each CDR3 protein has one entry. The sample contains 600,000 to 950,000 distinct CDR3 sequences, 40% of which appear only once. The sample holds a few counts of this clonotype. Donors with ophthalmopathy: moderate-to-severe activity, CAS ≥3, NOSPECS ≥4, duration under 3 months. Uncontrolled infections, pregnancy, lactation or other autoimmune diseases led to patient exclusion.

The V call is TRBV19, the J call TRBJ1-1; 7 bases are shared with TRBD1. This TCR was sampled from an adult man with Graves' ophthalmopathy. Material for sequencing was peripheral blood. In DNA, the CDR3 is TGTGCCAGTAGTGCGGGACAGACGAACACTGAAGCTTTCTTT. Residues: CASSAGQTNTEAFF.